This entry describes one T cell receptor beta chain. Its matching antigen is unknown. This record belongs to a study of blood T cells in healthy people across ages. A second PCR of roughly 7 to 11 cycles used a sample-barcoded 5' primer and a J-beta primer mix. TCRdb re-analysed the 5' RACE reads in MiXCR, keeping a single row per CDR3 protein. The sample has hundreds of thousands of distinct CDR3 sequences, around 50% seen once; the top ten hold about 26%. General observations from the study: A strong correlation was seen between TCR beta diversity and naive T cell percentage.

Germline values: CDR1 MNHEY, CDR2 SMNVEV (reference sequence). The CDR3 has 17 residues. The V segment lost 5 bases and the J segment 5 bases; nucleotides outside the gene matches: 17. The specimen sequenced was blood. This TCR came from a man between 35 and 55 years old in good health. The chain links TRBV27 to TRBJ2-5; 7 positions match TRBD1. CDR3 sequence reads: CASSNLPTGLLAETQYF. The CDR3 DNA follows: TGTGCCAGCAGTAACCTTCCGACAGGGCTTTTGGCGGAGACCCAGTACTTC.